A single sample is the source of the 28 T cell receptor beta chains below, sequenced in a study of preoperative IRX-2 immunotherapy in early breast cancer. Documented treatment: preoperative locoregional IRX-2 cytokine immunotherapy. Produced via immunoSEQ multiplex PCR; TCRdb's table is partial and in-frame only. The repertoire has more than 35,000 clones, approximately 75% of them found once; the top ten carry 1% to 1.5%. The material was tumor tissue, obtained after IRX-2 immunotherapy. These receptors were collected from a human donor with breast cancer.

The chain recombines TRBV7-4 with TRBJ2-1; D may correspond to TRBD1 or TRBD2 (5 bases each). The CDR3 sequence is 15 residues long. CDR1 and CDR2 (germline): SGHVT, SQSDAQ. V gave up 5 bases and J gave up 1 base, with 12 bases separating them. The DNA for the CDR3 is TGTGCCAGCAGCACCGAGGGGAGATCCTACAATGAGCAGTTCTTC. Protein product: CASSTEGRSYNEQFF.

V and J are TRBV9 and TRBJ2-7, with D perhaps matching TRBD1 or TRBD2 (5 bases each). The V gene's germline CDR1 is SGDLS and CDR2 YYNGEE. This CDR3 region has 13 residues. V lost 4 bases and J 1 base, leaving 9 bases between the germline ends. CDR3 DNA: TGTGCCAGCAGCTGGGACGGATCCTACGAGCAGTACTTC. This sequence encodes CASSWDGSYEQYF.

This clone was recorded a few times. This sequence joins TRBV28 and TRBJ1-3; D is unclear. V was clipped by 5 bases and J by 1 base, with 18 bases between them. Germline V gives CDR1 MDHEN, CDR2 SYDVKM. This CDR3 is built from 17 residues. CDR3 DNA: TGTGCCAGCAGTCCTCCCGGACGACACCTTTCTGGAAACACCATATATTTT. Amino acid sequence: CASSPPGRHLSGNTIYF.

The gene calls are TRBV11-3 and TRBJ2-3; the match to TRBD1 covers 11 bases. V lost 5 bases and J lost 3; bases outside the gene matches: 16. Germline CDR1 is SGHNT and CDR2 is YENEEA. This CDR3 region has 19 residues. The CDR3 coding sequence is TGTGCCAGCAGCCCGGAACTACCCGGGACAGGGGGATTGACAGATACGCAGTATTTT. It encodes CASSPELPGTGGLTDTQYF.

The rearrangement joins TRBV5-1 to TRBJ2-1; the D gene is possibly TRBD2 (5 bases). The germline CDR1 and CDR2 sequences are SGHRS and YFSETQ. V gave up 4 bases and J gave up 6 bases, with 20 bases separating them. This CDR3 has 16 residues. The CDR3 loop is CASSRPSSGPPNEQFF. DNA of the CDR3: TGCGCCAGCAGCCGTCCGAGCAGCGGCCCTCCCAATGAGCAGTTCTTC. Filled out from reference TRBV5-1 and TRBJ2-1, the complete variable domain reads KAGVTQTPRYLIKTRGQQVTLSCSPISGHRSVSWYQQTPGQGLQFLFEYFSETQRNKGNFPGRFSGRQFSNSRSEMNVSTLELGDSALYLCASSRPSSGPPNEQFFGPGTRLTVL.

This clone occurred a few times. This sequence joins TRBV11-3 and TRBJ2-5; 9 bases are a match to TRBD2. The trim removed 1 base at V and 4 bases at J, leaving 4 bases unmatched. The CDR3 contains 15 residues. Germline CDR1 reads SGHNT; CDR2 reads YENEEA. CDR3 DNA: TGTGCCAGCAGCTTAGGGCTAGCGGGGCGAGAGACCCAGTACTTC. Protein sequence: CASSLGLAGRETQYF.

The chain links TRBV5-1 to TRBJ2-5, with TRBD1 matching over 8 bases. Looked up from germline, CDR1 is SGHRS and CDR2 is YFSETQ. The CDR3 has 16 amino acids. V lost 0 bases and J lost 4; bases outside the gene matches: 8. The CDR3 loop is CASSLAQGAPGETQYF. The CDR3 DNA reads as TGCGCCAGCAGCTTGGCCCAGGGGGCGCCTGGAGAGACCCAGTACTTC.

CDR3 in DNA: TGCAGCGTGGGATTACTAGCGGGGGGCCCCAATGAGCAGTTCTTC. Protein product: CSVGLLAGGPNEQFF. The chain uses TRBV29-1 and TRBJ2-1; 12 bases match TRBD2. The CDR3 loop spans 15 amino acids. Germline V CDR1 and CDR2: SQVTM, ANQGSEA. V shed 6 bases and J 6 bases; nucleotides not matched to a gene: 9.

J is TRBJ2-5 and V is TRBV25-1; 10 positions match TRBD2. Per germline, CDR1 MGHDK and CDR2 SYGVNS. This CDR3 is 14 amino acids long. The V and J ends lost 6 bases and 4 bases, in that order; junction bases with no gene match: 5. DNA of the CDR3: TGTGCCAGCAGCCCTAGCGGGAGCGCAGAGACCCAGTACTTC. Its protein product is CASSPSGSAETQYF. The variable domain in full, with the rest retrieved from reference TRBV25-1 and TRBJ2-5, is EADIYQTPRYLVIGTGKKITLECSQTMGHDKMYWYQQDPGMELHLIHYSYGVNSTEKGDLSSESTVSRIRTEHFPLTLESARPSHTSQYLCASSPSGSAETQYFGPGTRLLVL.

Regarding this clone: An end of the junction differs from the germline gene, which may be a read error. The J gene is TRBJ2-2, the V gene TRBV27; either TRBD1 or TRBD2 may supply D (6 bases each). CDR3 size: 19 residues. Germline values: CDR1 MNHEY, CDR2 SMNVEV (reference sequence). CDR3: CATSDLGGGSAANTGELFF. The CDR3 DNA is TGTGCCACCAGTGATTTAGGAGGGGGGAGCGCGGCGAACACCGGGGAGCTGTTTTTT.

V is TRBV6-8 and J is TRBJ2-6, with D hard to call. Between the trimmed V and J ends, which lost 7 bases and 0 bases, there was a span of 13 bases. The CDR3 has 16 residues. Looked up from germline, CDR1 is MNHGY and CDR2 is SAAAGT. The CDR3 sequence is CASMIIPLSGANVLTF. The DNA of the CDR3 is TGTGCCAGCATGATTATACCGCTCTCTGGGGCCAACGTCCTGACTTTC.

V usage is TRBV28 and J usage is TRBJ1-4; D may be TRBD1 (5 bases). The CDR3 is made up of 14 amino acids. Trimming took off 2 bases at V and 7 bases at J, with 11 bases between the two ends. Germline CDR1 is MDHEN and CDR2 is SYDVKM. The CDR3 sequence: CASSLAQGGEKLFF. In nucleotides, the CDR3 is TGTGCCAGCAGTTTAGCGCAGGGCGGTGAAAAACTGTTTTTT.

The chain is built from TRBV18 and TRBJ1-4; D possibly corresponds to TRBD1 (5 bases). Between the trimmed V and J ends, which lost 0 bases and 3 bases, there was a span of 8 bases. The CDR3 contains 15 residues. Germline V gene data show CDR1 as KGHSH and CDR2 as LQKENI. CDR3 nucleotide sequence: TGTGCCAGCTCACCACCGCGGGGGTCTAATGAAAAACTGTTTTTT. Amino acid sequence: CASSPPRGSNEKLFF.

The chain joins TRBV5-1 to TRBJ1-2; TRBD1 is a possible D gene (5 bases). V was trimmed by 0 bases and J by 4 bases, leaving 16 bases between them. Per the germline V gene, CDR1 is SGHRS and CDR2 is YFSETQ. The CDR3 covers 16 residues. CDR3 nucleotide sequence: TGCGCCAGCAGCTTGGAAGGCGACAGACTAGCCTATGGCTACACCTTC. Translated: CASSLEGDRLAYGYTF.

The rearrangement uses TRBV6-8 and TRBJ2-2; a possible D gene is TRBD2 (5 bases). The CDR3 is 15 residues long. Trimming cost V 7 bases and J 5 bases, with 17 bases left between them. Germline CDR1 MNHGY, CDR2 SAAAGT. The CDR3 loop reads CASIKQGEGTGELFF. The CDR3 nucleotides read TGTGCCAGCATAAAGCAAGGAGAGGGTACCGGGGAGCTGTTTTTT.

The V call is TRBV7-6, the J call TRBJ1-5, with a weak D call TRBD1 (5 bases). Germline V gene data show CDR1 as SGHVS and CDR2 as FNYEAQ. Deletions cut 5 bases from V and 2 bases from J, with 10 bases between. The CDR3 extends over 14 amino acids. CDR3 in amino acids: CASSPSTGNQPQHF. The CDR3 nucleotides read TGTGCCAGCAGCCCCTCGACAGGCAATCAGCCCCAGCATTTT.

As DNA, the CDR3 is TGTGCCATCGGGGGAGAACCCGATCAGCCCCAGCATTTT. Protein product: CAIGGEPDQPQHF. This sequence joins TRBV6-8 and TRBJ1-5; possibly TRBD1 for D (5 bases). CDR3 length: 13 amino acids. Per germline, CDR1 MNHGY and CDR2 SAAAGT. The germline V and J ends were trimmed by 10 bases and 5 bases, with 15 bases remaining between them.

The chain uses TRBV19 and TRBJ1-3, with D tentatively TRBD1 (6 bases). The CDR3 totals 17 residues. V was trimmed by 5 bases and J by 0 bases, leaving 17 bases between them. The germline gives CDR1 LNHDA, CDR2 SQIVND (reference sequence). This CDR3 reads CASSFFYRANSGNTIYF. CDR3 nucleotide sequence: TGTGCCAGTAGTTTTTTTTACAGGGCGAACTCTGGAAACACCATATATTTT. The whole variable domain, remainder taken from reference TRBV19 and TRBJ1-3, is DGGITQSPKYLFRKEGQNVTLSCEQNLNHDAMYWYRQDPGQGLRLIYYSQIVNDFQKGDIAEGYSVSREKKESFPLTVTSAQKNPTAFYLCASSFFYRANSGNTIYFGEGSWLTVV.

This CDR3 reads CASSPNRNTEAFF. DNA for the CDR3: TGTGCCAGCTCACCAAACAGGAACACTGAAGCTTTCTTT. The chain couples TRBV18 to TRBJ1-1; D is uncertain. Looked up from germline, CDR1 is KGHSH and CDR2 is LQKENI. V lost 2 bases and J 1 base, leaving 5 bases between the germline ends. The CDR3 is 13 amino acids.

The chain links TRBV11-3 to TRBJ2-1; 13 bases are a match to TRBD2. CDR3 length: 16 residues. Trimming removed 3 bases from V and 4 bases from J; junction bases left unmatched: 3. Per germline, CDR1 SGHNT and CDR2 YENEEA. CDR3 nucleotide sequence: TGTGCCAGCAGCTTGGGGACTAGCGGGACATACAATGAGCAGTTCTTC. Translation gives CASSLGTSGTYNEQFF.

The chain is built from TRBV6-8 and TRBJ2-5; 8 nucleotides agree with TRBD2. The CDR3 contains 15 residues. From germline, CDR1 is MNHGY and CDR2 SAAAGT. V dropped 10 bases and J dropped 2; count of bases not matched to a gene: 12. DNA for the CDR3: TGTGCCATCACCCGCTCACTAGCGGAACAAGAGACCCAGTACTTC. Protein: CAITRSLAEQETQYF.

This chain connects TRBV5-1 to TRBJ2-5; TRBD2 agrees at 12 bases. V lost 0 bases and J lost 0; bases outside the gene matches: 6. This CDR3 spans 18 amino acids. Germline CDR1 SGHRS, CDR2 YFSETQ. DNA for the CDR3: TGCGCCAGCAGCTTGGGGCTAGCGGGGGGGACGTACCAAGAGACCCAGTACTTC. Translation: CASSLGLAGGTYQETQYF.

V usage is TRBV5-1 and J usage is TRBJ2-5; TRBD1 agrees at 12 bases. Trimming cost V 9 bases and J 5 bases; bases outside gene matches: 11. Germline lookup yields CDR1 SGHRS and CDR2 YFSETQ. The length of the CDR3 is 15 residues. CDR3 region: CATGRGQGAGETQYF. In DNA form, the CDR3 reads TGCGCCACCGGCCGGGGACAGGGGGCTGGGGAGACCCAGTACTTC.

The chain joins TRBV19 to TRBJ2-2; D perhaps matches TRBD1 (5 bases). The CDR3 is made up of 15 amino acids. Germline V gene lookup returns CDR1 LNHDA and CDR2 SQIVND (reference sequence). V lost 5 bases, J lost 5 bases, and 15 bases lay in between. The CDR3 reads CASSGRGTMTGELFF. For the CDR3, the DNA is TGTGCCAGTAGTGGTAGGGGAACAATGACCGGGGAGCTGTTTTTT.

The genes are TRBV10-2 and TRBJ2-5; 9 bases fit TRBD1. Germline CDR1 reads WSHSY; CDR2 reads SAAADI. Trimming cost V 6 bases and J 4 bases; bases outside gene matches: 3. The CDR3 sequence is 13 residues long. CDR3 loop: CASSGQGRETQYF. The CDR3, as DNA: TGCGCCAGCAGCGGACAGGGGAGAGAGACCCAGTACTTC.

J is TRBJ2-5 and V is TRBV16; 11 bases line up with TRBD2. CDR3 length: 22 residues. J gave up 2 bases and V 4 bases, and 24 bases lay outside the gene matches. Looked up from germline, CDR1 is KGHSY and CDR2 is FQNENV. CDR3 nucleotides: TGTGCCAGCAGCCCGCATAGCGGGAGGGCATCCATTAACGTCCCCACACAAGAGACCCAGTACTTC. Translating gives CASSPHSGRASINVPTQETQYF.

The gene calls are TRBV11-3 and TRBJ2-1; 8 positions match TRBD2. The CDR3 contains 16 residues. V was clipped by 3 bases and J by 0 bases; unmatched bases: 4. From germline, CDR1 is SGHNT and CDR2 YENEEA. DNA for the CDR3: TGTGCCAGCAGCTTCGGAGCGGGAGACTCCTACAATGAGCAGTTCTTC. Amino acid sequence: CASSFGAGDSYNEQFF.

This clone was recorded only once. The gene calls are TRBV6-8 and TRBJ1-1, with a tentative D call TRBD1 (6 bases). CDR3 size: 16 residues. Germline V gene sequence: CDR1 MNHGY, CDR2 SAAAGT. Trimming stripped 5 bases from V and 4 bases from J, with 20 bases between. Here the CDR3 DNA reads TGTGCCAGCAGTAAGAGTGGGGGGGCGGTGGGCACTGAAGCTTTCTTT. Protein product: CASSKSGGAVGTEAFF.